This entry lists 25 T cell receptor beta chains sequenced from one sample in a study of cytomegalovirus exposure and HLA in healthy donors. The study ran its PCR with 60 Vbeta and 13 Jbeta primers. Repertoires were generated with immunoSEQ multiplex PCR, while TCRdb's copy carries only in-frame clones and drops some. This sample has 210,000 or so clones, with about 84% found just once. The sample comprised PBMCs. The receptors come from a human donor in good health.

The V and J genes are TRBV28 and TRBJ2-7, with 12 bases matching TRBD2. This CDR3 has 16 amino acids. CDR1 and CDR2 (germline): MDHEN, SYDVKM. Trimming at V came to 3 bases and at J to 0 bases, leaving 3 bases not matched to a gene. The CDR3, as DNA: TGTGCCAGCAGTTTCTGGACTAGCGGGACCTCCTACGAGCAGTACTTC. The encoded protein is CASSFWTSGTSYEQYF. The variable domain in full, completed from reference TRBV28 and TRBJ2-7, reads DVKVTQSSRYLVKRTGEKVFLECVQDMDHENMFWYRQDPGLGLRLIYFSYDVKMKEKGDIPEGYSVSREKKERFSLILESASTNQTSMYLCASSFWTSGTSYEQYFGPGTRLTVT.

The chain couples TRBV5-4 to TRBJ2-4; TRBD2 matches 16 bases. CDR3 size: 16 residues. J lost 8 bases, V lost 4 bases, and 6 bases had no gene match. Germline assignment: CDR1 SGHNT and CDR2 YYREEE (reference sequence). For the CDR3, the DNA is TGTGCCAGCAGCGATGGGACTAGCGGGAGGGGCTACATTCAGTACTTC. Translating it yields CASSDGTSGRGYIQYF.

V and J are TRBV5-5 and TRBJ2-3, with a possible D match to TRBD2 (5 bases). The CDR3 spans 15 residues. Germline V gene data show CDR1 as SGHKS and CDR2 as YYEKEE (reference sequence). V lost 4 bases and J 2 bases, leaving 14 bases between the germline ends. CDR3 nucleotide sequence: TGTGCCAGCAGCCAGGTTGAGGGAGTCACAGATACGCAGTATTTT. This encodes CASSQVEGVTDTQYF.

CDR3 sequence reads: CASNPGAGGPDTQYF. The CDR3 nucleotides read TGTGCCAGCAACCCCGGCGCGGGAGGTCCAGATACGCAGTATTTT. The chain recombines TRBV5-6 with TRBJ2-3, with 8 bases fitting TRBD2. Losses at the gene ends were 6 bases for V and 4 bases for J; bases not matched to a gene: 10. There are 15 residues in the CDR3. Germline V gene sequence: CDR1 SGHDT, CDR2 YYEEEE. Looking up the rest from reference TRBV5-6 and TRBJ2-3 gives the full variable domain: DAGVTQSPTHLIKTRGQQVTLRCSPKSGHDTVSWYQQALGQGPQFIFQYYEEEERQRGNFPDRFSGHQFPNYSSELNVNALLLGDSALYLCASNPGAGGPDTQYFGPGTRLTVL.

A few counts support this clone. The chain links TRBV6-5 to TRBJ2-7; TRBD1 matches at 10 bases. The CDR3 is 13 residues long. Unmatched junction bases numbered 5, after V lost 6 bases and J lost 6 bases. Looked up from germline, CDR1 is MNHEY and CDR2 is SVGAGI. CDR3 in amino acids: CASSRDRGAEQYF. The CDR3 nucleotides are TGTGCCAGCAGCCGGGACAGGGGAGCCGAGCAGTACTTC.

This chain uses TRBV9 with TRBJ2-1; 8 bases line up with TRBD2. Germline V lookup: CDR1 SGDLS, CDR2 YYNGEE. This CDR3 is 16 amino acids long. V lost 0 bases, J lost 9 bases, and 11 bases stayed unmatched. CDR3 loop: CASSVVSGTPGGEQFF. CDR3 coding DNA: TGTGCCAGCAGCGTAGTTAGCGGGACGCCGGGGGGTGAGCAGTTCTTC.

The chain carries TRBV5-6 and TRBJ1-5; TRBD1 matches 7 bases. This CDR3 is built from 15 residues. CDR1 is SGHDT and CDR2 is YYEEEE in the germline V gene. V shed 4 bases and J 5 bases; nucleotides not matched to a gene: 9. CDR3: CASSGGRQGDQPQHF. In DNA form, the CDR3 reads TGTGCCAGCAGCGGTGGGAGACAGGGCGATCAGCCCCAGCATTTT.

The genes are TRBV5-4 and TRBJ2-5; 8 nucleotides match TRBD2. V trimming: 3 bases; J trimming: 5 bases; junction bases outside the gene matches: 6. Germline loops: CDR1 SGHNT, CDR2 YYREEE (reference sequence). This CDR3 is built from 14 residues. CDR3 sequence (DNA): TGTGCCAGCAGCTCCGGGACTAGAGGCGAGACCCAGTACTTC. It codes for CASSSGTRGETQYF.

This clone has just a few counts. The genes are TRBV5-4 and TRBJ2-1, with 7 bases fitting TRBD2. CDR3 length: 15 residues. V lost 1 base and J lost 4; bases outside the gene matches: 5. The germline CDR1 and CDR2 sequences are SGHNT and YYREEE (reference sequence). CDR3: CASSLLPGGYNEQFF. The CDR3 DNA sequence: TGTGCCAGCAGCTTGCTCCCGGGAGGTTACAATGAGCAGTTCTTC.

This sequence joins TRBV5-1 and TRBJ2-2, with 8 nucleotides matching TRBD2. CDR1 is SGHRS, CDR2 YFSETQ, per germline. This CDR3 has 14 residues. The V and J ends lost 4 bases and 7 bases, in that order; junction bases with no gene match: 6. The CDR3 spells CASSAQREFGELFF. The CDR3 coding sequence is TGCGCCAGCAGCGCGCAGCGGGAGTTCGGGGAGCTGTTTTTT.

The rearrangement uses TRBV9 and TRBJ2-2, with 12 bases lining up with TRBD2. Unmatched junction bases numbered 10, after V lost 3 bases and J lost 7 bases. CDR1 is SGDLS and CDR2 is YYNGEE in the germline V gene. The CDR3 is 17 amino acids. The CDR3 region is CASSAPMGTSGFGELFF. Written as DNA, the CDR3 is TGTGCCAGCAGCGCCCCAATGGGGACTAGCGGGTTCGGGGAGCTGTTTTTT.

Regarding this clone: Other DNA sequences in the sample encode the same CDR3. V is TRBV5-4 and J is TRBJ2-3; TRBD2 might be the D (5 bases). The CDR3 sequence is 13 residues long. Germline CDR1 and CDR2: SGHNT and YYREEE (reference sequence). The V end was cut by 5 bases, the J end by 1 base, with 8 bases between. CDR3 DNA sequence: TGTGCCAGCAGTCGGGAAGGCACAGATACGCAGTATTTT. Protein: CASSREGTDTQYF.

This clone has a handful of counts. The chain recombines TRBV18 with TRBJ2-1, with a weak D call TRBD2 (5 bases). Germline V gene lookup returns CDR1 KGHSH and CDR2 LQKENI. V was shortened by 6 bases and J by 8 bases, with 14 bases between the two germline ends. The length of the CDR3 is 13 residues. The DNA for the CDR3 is TGTGCCAGCTCGCTAGCCCCGTCCGATGAGCAGTTCTTC. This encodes CASSLAPSDEQFF.

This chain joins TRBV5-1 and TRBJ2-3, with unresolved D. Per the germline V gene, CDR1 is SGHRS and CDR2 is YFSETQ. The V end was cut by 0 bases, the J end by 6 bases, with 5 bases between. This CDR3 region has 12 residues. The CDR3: CASSLESDTQYF. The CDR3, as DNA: TGCGCCAGCAGCTTGGAATCGGATACGCAGTATTTT.

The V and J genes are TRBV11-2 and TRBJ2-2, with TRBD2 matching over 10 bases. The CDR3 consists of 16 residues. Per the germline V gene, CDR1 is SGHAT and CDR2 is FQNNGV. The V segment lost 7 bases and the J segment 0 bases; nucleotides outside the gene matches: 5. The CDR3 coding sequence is TGTGCCAGCAACCTCCTAGCGGGAGCGAACACCGGGGAGCTGTTTTTT. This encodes CASNLLAGANTGELFF. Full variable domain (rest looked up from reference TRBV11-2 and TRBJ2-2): EAGVAQSPRYKIIEKRQSVAFWCNPISGHATLYWYQQILGQGPKLLIQFQNNGVVDDSQLPKDRFSAERLKGVDSTLKIQPAKLEDSAVYLCASNLLAGANTGELFFGEGSRLTVL.

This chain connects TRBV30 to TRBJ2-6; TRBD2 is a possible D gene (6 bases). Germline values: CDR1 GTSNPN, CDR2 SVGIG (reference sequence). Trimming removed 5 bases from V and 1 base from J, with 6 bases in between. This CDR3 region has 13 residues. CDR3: CAWGGSGANVLTF. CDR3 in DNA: TGTGCCTGGGGGGGGTCTGGGGCCAACGTCCTGACTTTC.

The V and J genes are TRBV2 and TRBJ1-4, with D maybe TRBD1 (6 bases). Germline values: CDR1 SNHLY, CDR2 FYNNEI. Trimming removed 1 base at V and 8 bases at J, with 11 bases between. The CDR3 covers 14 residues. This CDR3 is CASSEGAGEEKLFF. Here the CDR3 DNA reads TGTGCCAGCAGTGAAGGGGCAGGGGAGGAAAAACTGTTTTTT.

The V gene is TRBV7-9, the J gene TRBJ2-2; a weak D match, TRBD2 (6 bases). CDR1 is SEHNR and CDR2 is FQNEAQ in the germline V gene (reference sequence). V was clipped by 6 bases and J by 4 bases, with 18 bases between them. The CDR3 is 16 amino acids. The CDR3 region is CASSRSGGPGTGELFF. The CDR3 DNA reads TGTGCCAGCAGTAGGTCAGGAGGGCCGGGCACCGGGGAGCTGTTTTTT.

The CDR3, as DNA: TGTGCCAGCAGCTCATTGTTCGGCGGGACCCGCACAGATACGCAGTATTTT. Protein: CASSSLFGGTRTDTQYF. The chain uses TRBV7-9 and TRBJ2-3, with D possibly being TRBD2 (6 bases). Germline CDR1 and CDR2: SEHNR and FQNEAQ (reference sequence). The CDR3 runs to 17 residues. V lost 4 bases and J 1 base, leaving 18 bases between the germline ends.

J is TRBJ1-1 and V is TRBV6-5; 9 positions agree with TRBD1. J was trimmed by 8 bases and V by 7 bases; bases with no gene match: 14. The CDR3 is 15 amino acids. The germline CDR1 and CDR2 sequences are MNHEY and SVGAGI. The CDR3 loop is CASTVIQGASSEAFF. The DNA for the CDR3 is TGTGCCAGCACCGTAATACAGGGGGCAAGCTCCGAAGCTTTCTTT.

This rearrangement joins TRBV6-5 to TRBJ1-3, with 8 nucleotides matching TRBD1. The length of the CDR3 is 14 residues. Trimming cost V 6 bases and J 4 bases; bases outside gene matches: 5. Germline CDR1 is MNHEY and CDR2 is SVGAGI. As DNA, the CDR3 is TGTGCCAGCAGGGACAGGGAAAGAGGAAACACCATATATTTT. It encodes CASRDRERGNTIYF.

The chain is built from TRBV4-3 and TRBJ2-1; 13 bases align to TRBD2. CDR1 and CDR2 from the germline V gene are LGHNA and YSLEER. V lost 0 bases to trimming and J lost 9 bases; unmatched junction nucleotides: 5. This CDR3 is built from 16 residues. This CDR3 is CASSQEGLAGWGEQFF. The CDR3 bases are TGCGCCAGCAGCCAAGAGGGACTAGCGGGATGGGGTGAGCAGTTCTTC.

CDR3 DNA: TGCGCCAGCAGTGAGGGAGCAAATTTCGGAAACACCATATATTTT. It codes for CASSEGANFGNTIYF. The chain links TRBV10-1 to TRBJ1-3, with no clear D. Germline V gives CDR1 WNHNN, CDR2 SYGVQD (reference sequence). Trimming shortened V by 2 bases and J by 4 bases, and 12 bases separated the two germline ends. The CDR3 is 15 amino acids.

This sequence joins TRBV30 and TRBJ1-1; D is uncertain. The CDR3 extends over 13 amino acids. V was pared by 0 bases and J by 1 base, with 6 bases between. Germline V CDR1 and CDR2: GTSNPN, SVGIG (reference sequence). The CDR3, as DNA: TGTGCCTGGAGTGTATATTCGAACACTGAAGCTTTCTTT. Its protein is CAWSVYSNTEAFF.

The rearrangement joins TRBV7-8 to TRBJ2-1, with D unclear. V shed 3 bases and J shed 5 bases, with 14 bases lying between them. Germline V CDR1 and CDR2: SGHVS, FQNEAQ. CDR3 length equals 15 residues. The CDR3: CASSFLLSRNNEQFF. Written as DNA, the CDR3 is TGTGCCAGCAGCTTCCTTCTATCTAGAAACAATGAGCAGTTCTTC.